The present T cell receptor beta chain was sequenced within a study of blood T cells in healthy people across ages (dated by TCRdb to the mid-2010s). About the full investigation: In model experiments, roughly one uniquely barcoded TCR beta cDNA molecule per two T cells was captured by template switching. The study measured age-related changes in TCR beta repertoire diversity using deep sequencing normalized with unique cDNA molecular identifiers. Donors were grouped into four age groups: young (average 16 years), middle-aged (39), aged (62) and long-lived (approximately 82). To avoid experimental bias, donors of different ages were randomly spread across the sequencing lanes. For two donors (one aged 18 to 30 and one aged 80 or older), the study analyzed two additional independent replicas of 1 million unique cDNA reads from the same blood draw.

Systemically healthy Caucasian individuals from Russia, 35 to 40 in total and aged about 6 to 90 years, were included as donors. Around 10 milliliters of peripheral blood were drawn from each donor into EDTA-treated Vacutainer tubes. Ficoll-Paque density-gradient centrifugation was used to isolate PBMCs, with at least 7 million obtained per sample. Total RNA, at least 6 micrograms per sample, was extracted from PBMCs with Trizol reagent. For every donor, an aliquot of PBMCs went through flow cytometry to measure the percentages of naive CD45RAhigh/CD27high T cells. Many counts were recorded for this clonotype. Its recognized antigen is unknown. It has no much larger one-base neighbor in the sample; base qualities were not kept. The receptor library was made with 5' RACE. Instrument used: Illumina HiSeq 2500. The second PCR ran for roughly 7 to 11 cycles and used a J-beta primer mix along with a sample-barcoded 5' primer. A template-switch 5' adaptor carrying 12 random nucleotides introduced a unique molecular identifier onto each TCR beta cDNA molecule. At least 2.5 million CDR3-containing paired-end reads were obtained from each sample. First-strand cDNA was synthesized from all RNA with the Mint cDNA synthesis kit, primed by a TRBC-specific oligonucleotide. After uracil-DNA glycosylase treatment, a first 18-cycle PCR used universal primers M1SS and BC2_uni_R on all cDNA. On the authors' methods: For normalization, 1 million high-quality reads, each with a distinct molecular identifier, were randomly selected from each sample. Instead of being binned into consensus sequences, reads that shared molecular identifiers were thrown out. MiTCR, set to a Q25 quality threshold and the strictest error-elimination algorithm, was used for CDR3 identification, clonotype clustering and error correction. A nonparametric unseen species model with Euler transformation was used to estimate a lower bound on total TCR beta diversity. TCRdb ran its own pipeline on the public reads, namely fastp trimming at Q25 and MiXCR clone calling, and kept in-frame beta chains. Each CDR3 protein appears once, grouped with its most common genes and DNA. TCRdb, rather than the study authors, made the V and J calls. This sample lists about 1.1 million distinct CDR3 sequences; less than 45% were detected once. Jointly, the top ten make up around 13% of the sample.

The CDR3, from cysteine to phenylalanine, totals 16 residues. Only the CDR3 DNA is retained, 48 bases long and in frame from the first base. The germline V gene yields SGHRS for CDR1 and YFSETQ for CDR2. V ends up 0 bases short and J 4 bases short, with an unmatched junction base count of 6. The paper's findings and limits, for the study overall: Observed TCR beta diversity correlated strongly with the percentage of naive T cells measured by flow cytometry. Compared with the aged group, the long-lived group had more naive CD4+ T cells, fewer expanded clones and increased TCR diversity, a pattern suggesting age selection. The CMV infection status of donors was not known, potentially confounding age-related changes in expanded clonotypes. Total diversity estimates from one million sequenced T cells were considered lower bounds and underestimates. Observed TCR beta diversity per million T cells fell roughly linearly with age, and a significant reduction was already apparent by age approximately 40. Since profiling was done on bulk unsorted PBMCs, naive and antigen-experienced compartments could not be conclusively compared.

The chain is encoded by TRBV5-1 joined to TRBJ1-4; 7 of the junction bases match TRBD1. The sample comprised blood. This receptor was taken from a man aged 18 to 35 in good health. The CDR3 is CASSLGDRVVNEKLFF. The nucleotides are TGCGCCAGCAGCTTGGGTGACAGGGTAGTTAATGAAAAACTGTTTTTT.